Listed here is a single TCR beta chain. This clonotype has ten or more counts. Its antigen is not yet known. Per-base qualities were not stored, and no clone one base away is much larger. Blood RNA was extracted from unsorted whole blood using TRIzol reagent, and germline DNA was obtained with the DNeasy Blood & Tissue kit. At the time of sampling, the patients were treatment-naive and had chronic HBV infection. Before surgery, 4 to 5 milliliters of peripheral blood were collected into K2EDTA tubes. In the germline V gene, CDR1 corresponds to MNHNS and CDR2 to SASEGT. V is trimmed back by 6 bases and J by 3 bases, and the junction contains 9 bases that no gene match accounts for. Counted from cysteine to phenylalanine, this CDR3 has 16 amino acids. The kept DNA is CDR3 alone, 48 bases in frame from the first base. A constant-region primer and ProtoScript II reverse transcriptase were used to reverse-transcribe TCRbeta-specific cDNA from around 540 ng total RNA. TCRbeta libraries were built with three nested multiplex PCR rounds, a slightly modified ARM-PCR procedure. Each of the first two PCR rounds ran for around 11 cycles using multiplex TRBV1-TRBV30 forward primers together with a Cbeta reverse primer. Sample barcodes and Illumina adapters were added in a final 25-cycle PCR with Deep VentR polymerase. Before sequencing, amplicons between 200 and 500 bp were purified from gel using a QIAquick gel extraction kit. TCRbeta amplicons were sequenced on an Illumina HiSeq 2500 with 250-bp paired-end reads. On the study's bioinformatics: To recover full CDR3 sequences, reads were quality-trimmed using Trimmomatic v0.33 and paired reads were then merged using FLASH v1.2.11. MiGEC v1.2.1b assigned V, D and J germline segments to the rearranged TCRbeta sequences. Clonotype statistics and Shannon-Wiener diversity indices were computed with VDJtools v1.0.0. To reduce sampling bias, subsequent analyses other than the diversity analysis used only the 250 most abundant clonotypes in each sample. TCRdb applied fastp at Q25 and MiXCR to the public reads, then kept only in-frame beta chains. Each CDR3 protein gets just one entry, which takes the most common genes and DNA from the rows behind it. It is TCRdb's table, rather than the study itself, that gives the V and J calls and clone size. The sample data list 300,000 to 400,000 distinct CDR3 sequences, and over 55% of these were observed just once. Clones ranked in the top ten supply roughly 9% of the sample.

This sample is drawn from a study of tumor-infiltrating lymphocytes in primary liver carcinoma (dated by TCRdb to between 2016 and 2019). With respect to the entire study: Between November 2015 and March 2016, several patients in China with histopathologically diagnosed primary liver carcinoma had surgical resection. Tumors of the five patients were stage T1-T3 N0M0 with maximum diameters of roughly 4.2 to 10 cm. For each liver tumor, the study sampled five regions along with adjacent normal tissue and blood, and applied TCRbeta repertoire sequencing, expression microarrays and whole-exome sequencing. TCRbeta repertoire sequencing covered 35 specimens from 5 patients: roughly 25 tumor regions, 5 adjacent noncancerous liver tissues and 5 peripheral blood samples. Samples yielded roughly 3.5 to 7.13 million productive TCRbeta reads; read depth did not differ significantly between tissue types. Technical replicate repertoires showed high reproducibility, with mean shared-clone rates about 0.91 and correlation coefficients above 0.95. Hepatocellular carcinoma (four) or combined HCC and intrahepatic cholangiocarcinoma (one) was present in the five patients, who were three men and two women aged 30 to 69 years.

Study-wide conclusions, independent of this receptor: Only a few patients were included in the study, and the authors note that the findings should be validated in a larger study. Consistent with antigen-driven expansion, pairs of tumor regions showed higher repertoire overlap (mean roughly 35%) than either tumor-adjacent pairs (around 17%) or tumor-blood pairs (approximately 14%). Because sequencing covered only the TCR beta chain and unpaired alpha chains were not captured, true repertoire diversity is likely underestimated. Since the samples were bulk and unsorted, there was no way to compare CD4+ and CD8+ T cell repertoires. The top 250 clones made up a significantly larger repertoire fraction in tumors than in blood (p = 0.039).

The sequence joins TRBV6-1 to TRBJ2-5; TRBD1 matches 11 bases in the middle. The material sequenced was peripheral blood. The clonotype originates from a man aged 40-50 years with primary liver carcinoma and hepatitis B virus infection. The CDR3 reads CASSARTGGNEETQYF. The DNA reads TGTGCCAGCAGCGCACGGACAGGGGGCAACGAAGAGACCCAGTACTTC.